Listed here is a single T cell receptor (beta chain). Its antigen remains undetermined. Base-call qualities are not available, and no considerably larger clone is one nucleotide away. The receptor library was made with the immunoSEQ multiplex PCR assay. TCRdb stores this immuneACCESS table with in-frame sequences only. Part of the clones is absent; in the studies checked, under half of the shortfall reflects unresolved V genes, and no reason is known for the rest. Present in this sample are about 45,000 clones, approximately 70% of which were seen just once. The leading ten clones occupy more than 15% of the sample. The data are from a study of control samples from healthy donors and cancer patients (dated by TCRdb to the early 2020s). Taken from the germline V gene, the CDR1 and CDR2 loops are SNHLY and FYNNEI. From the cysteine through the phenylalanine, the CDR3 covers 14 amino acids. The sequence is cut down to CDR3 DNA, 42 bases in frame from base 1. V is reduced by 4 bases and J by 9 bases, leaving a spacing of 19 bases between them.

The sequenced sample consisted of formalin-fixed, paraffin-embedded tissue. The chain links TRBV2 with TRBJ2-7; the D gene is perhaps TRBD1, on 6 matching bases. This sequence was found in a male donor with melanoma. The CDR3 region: CASSGGQSVSMQYF. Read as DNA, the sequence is TGTGCCAGCAGTGGGGGACAAAGTGTTAGCATGCAGTACTTC.